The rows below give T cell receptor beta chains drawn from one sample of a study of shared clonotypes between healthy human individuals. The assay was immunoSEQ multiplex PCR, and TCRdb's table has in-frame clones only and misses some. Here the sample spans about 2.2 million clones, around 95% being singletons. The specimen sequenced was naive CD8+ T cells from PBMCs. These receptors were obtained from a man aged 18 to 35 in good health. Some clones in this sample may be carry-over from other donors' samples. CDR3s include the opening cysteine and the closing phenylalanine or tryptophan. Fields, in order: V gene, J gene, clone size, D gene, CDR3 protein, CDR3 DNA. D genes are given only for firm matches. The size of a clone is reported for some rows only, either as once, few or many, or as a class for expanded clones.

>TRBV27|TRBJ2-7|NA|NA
CASSVRDTSSYEQYF
TGTGCCAGCAGTGTCCGGGACACAAGCTCCTACGAGCAGTACTTC
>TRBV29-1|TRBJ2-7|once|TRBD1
CSVEGGQHYEQYF
TGCAGCGTTGAAGGGGGACAGCACTACGAGCAGTACTTC
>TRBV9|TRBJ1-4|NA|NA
CASSPAGANEKLFF
TGTGCCAGCAGCCCGGCAGGGGCTAATGAAAAACTGTTTTTT
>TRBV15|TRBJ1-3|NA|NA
CATSREYSSGNTIYF
TGTGCCACCAGCAGAGAGTACAGCTCTGGAAACACCATATATTTT
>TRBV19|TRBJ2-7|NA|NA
CATIGRSSYEQYF
TGTGCCACCATTGGGCGGAGCTCCTACGAGCAGTACTTC
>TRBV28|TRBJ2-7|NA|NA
CASSLGHFSYEQYF
TGTGCCAGCAGTTTGGGTCACTTCTCCTACGAGCAGTACTTC
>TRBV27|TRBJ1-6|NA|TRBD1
CASSLPGTGYSPLHF
TGTGCCAGCAGTTTACCGGGGACAGGGTATTCACCCCTCCACTTT
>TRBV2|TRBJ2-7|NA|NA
CASSPFLLSYEQYF
TGTGCCAGCAGTCCTTTCCTGCTCTCCTACGAGCAGTACTTC
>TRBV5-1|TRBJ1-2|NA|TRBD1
CASSLFVRGPDGYTF
TGCGCCAGCAGCTTGTTTGTCAGGGGGCCTGATGGCTACACCTTC
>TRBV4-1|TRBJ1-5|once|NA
CASSQANSNQPQHF
TGCGCCAGCAGCCAAGCTAATAGCAATCAGCCCCAGCATTTT
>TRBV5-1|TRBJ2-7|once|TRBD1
CASSLAGTGDYEQYF
TGCGCCAGCAGCTTGGCAGGGACAGGGGACTACGAGCAGTACTTC
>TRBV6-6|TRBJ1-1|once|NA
CASDLGRAGGYTEAFF
TGTGCCAGCGATCTGGGTAGGGCTGGGGGGTACACTGAAGCTTTCTTT
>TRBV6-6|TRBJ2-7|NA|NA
CASSAGPSQLEQYF
TGTGCCAGCAGTGCGGGACCCTCCCAGCTCGAGCAGTACTTC
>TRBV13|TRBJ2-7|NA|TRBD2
CASSRPSGSVEQYF
TGTGCCAGCAGCAGACCTAGCGGGAGTGTCGAGCAGTACTTC
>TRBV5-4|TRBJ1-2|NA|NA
CASSSLDQTRGYTF
TGTGCCAGCAGCTCCCTAGACCAAACCAGAGGCTACACCTTC
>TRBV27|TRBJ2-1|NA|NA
CASSLSRGGEQFF
TGTGCCAGCAGTTTATCTCGGGGAGGTGAGCAGTTCTTC
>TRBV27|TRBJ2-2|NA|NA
CASSFAGVNTGELFF
TGTGCCAGCAGTTTTGCAGGGGTGAACACCGGGGAGCTGTTTTTT
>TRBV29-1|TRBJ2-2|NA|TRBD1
CSVGDRGSGELFF
TGCAGCGTCGGGGACAGGGGGTCCGGGGAGCTGTTTTTT
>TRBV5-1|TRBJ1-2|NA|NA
CASSLGDGDIGYTF
TGCGCCAGCAGCTTGGGGGACGGGGATATTGGCTACACCTTC
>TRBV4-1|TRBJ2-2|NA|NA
CASSPRGGVAGELFF
TGCGCCAGCAGCCCCCGGGGAGGCGTCGCCGGGGAGCTGTTTTTT
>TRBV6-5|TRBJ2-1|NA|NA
CASSNRANEQFF
TGTGCCAGCAGTAACAGGGCGAATGAGCAGTTCTTC
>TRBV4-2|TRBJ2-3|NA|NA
CASSQRQAGRTDTQYF
TGTGCCAGCAGCCAAAGACAAGCGGGCCGCACAGATACGCAGTATTTT
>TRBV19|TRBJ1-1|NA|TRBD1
CASSIDPTGDPNTEAFF
TGTGCCAGTAGTATAGATCCTACAGGGGACCCCAACACTGAAGCTTTCTTT
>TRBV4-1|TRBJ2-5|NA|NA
CASSQDERTGQETQYF
TGCGCCAGCAGCCAAGACGAAAGGACTGGCCAAGAGACCCAGTACTTC
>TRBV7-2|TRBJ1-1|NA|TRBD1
CASSPTGGEAFF
TGTGCCAGCAGCCCGACAGGGGGGGAAGCTTTCTTT
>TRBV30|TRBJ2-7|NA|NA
CAWSVRGLRYEQYF
TGTGCCTGGAGTGTACGGGGCCTCCGTTACGAGCAGTACTTC
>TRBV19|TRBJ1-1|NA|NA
CASSMGVWTEAFF
TGTGCCAGTAGTATGGGGGTCTGGACTGAAGCTTTCTTT
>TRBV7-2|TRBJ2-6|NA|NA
CASVQLDPPGANVLTF
TGTGCCAGCGTCCAACTCGATCCGCCTGGGGCCAACGTCCTGACTTTC
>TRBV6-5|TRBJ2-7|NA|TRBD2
CASSYTGGEQYF
TGTGCCAGCAGTTACACGGGGGGCGAGCAGTACTTC